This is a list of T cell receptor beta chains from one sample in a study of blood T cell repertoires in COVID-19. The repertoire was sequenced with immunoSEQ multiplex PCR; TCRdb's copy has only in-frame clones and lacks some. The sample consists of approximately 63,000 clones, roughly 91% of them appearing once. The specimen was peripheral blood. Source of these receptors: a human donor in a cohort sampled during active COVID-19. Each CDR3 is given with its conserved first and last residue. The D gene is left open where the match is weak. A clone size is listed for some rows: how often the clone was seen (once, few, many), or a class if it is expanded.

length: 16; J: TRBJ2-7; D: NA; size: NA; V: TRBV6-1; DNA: TGTGCCAGCAGTGTTAGGGAGTTGGACGTGACCTACGAGCAGTACTTC; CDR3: CASSVRELDVTYEQYF
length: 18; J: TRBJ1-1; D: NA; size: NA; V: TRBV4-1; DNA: TGCGCCAGCAGCCATCCACGACCATTCCAGGGTGGGAACACTGAAGCTTTCTTT; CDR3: CASSHPRPFQGGNTEAFF
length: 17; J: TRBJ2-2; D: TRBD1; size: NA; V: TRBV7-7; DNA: TGTGCTAGCAGCTTGGAGGTGGGACAGAGATACACCGGGGAGCTGTTTTTT; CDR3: CASSLEVGQRYTGELFF
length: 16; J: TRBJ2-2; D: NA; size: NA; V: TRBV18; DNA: TGTGCCAGCGCCCTCGGAGGTGTGGGGAACACCGGGGAGCTGTTTTTT; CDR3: CASALGGVGNTGELFF
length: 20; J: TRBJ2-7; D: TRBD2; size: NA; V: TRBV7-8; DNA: TGTGCCAGCAGCACCTTATCCGGGACAGGAGGACTAGCGGGCTTTATAGAGCAGTACTTC; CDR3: CASSTLSGTGGLAGFIEQYF
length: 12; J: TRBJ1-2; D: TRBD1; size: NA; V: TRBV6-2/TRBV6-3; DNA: TGTGCCAGCAGCCGTGGGACAGGTGGCTACACCTTC; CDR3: CASSRGTGGYTF
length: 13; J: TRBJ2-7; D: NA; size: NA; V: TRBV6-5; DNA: TGTGCCAGCAGTCCAGGGGATAGCTACGAGCAGTACTTC; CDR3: CASSPGDSYEQYF
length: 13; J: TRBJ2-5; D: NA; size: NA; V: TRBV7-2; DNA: TGTGCCAGCAGCTTCCCAGCGGGCGAGACCCAGTACTTC; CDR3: CASSFPAGETQYF
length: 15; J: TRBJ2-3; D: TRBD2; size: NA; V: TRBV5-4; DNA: TGTGCCAGCGGAGCGACTAGCGGGGGGTCAGATACGCAGTATTTT; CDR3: CASGATSGGSDTQYF
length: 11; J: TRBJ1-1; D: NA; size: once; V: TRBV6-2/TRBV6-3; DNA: TGTGCCAGCAGTTTCCGGGGTGAAGCTTTCTTT; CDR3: CASSFRGEAFF
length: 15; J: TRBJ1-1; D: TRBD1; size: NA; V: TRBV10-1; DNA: TGCGCCAGCAGGGACCGGCAGGGGGCCCTAGGGGGTGCTTTCTTT; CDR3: CASRDRQGALGGAFF
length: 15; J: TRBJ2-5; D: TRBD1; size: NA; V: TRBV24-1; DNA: TGTGCCACCAGTGACACACAGGGGGCGGCGGAGACCCAGTACTTC; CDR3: CATSDTQGAAETQYF
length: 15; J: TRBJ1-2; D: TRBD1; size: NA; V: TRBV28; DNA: TGTGCCAGCAGACAAACAGGGGGCGCGAACTATGGCTACACCTTC; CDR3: CASRQTGGANYGYTF
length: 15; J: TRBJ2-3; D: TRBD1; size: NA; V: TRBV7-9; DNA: TGTGCCAGCAGCTCCGGGACAGGGAGCACAGATACGCAGTATTTT; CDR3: CASSSGTGSTDTQYF
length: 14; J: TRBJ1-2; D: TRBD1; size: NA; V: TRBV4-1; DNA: TGCGCCAGCAGCCAAACTGACAGGGTAGATGGCTACACCTTC; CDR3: CASSQTDRVDGYTF
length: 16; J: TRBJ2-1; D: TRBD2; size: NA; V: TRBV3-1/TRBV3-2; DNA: TGTGCCAGCAGCCAAGATCACCGGGAGGGCCACTATGAGCAGTTCTTC; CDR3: CASSQDHREGHYEQFF
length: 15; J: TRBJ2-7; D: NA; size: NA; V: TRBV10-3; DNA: TGTGCCATCAGTGAGTCGGGGGGTAGCTCCTACGAGCAGTACTTC; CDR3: CAISESGGSSYEQYF
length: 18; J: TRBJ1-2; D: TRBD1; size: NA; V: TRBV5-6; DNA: TGTGCCAGCAGCCTTAAGAGGACAGGGGTTACAGCTAACTATGGCTACACCTTC; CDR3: CASSLKRTGVTANYGYTF
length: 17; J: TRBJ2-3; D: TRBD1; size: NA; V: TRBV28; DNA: TGTGCCAGCAGTTCCCCCCTGGACAGGGAAGGAGCAGATACGCAGTATTTT; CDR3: CASSSPLDREGADTQYF
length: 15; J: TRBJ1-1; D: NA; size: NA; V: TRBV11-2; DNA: TGTGCCAGCAGCTCCTTGCGGGGAGAGGGCACTGAAGCTTTCTTT; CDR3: CASSSLRGEGTEAFF